Shown below are 10 T cell receptor beta chains from a single sample sequenced in a study of cytomegalovirus exposure and HLA in healthy donors. TCRdb's copy holds only in-frame clones and misses some; the assay was immunoSEQ multiplex PCR. The sample consists of roughly 150,000 clones, roughly 86% of them appearing once. Sequencing was carried out using PBMCs. Receptor source: a man younger than 30 in good health and CMV-seropositive.

The rearrangement uses TRBV7-9 and TRBJ1-6; D gene unclear. The CDR3 is 14 amino acids. Germline V gives CDR1 SEHNR, CDR2 FQNEAQ (reference sequence). The V end was cut by 1 base, the J end by 7 bases, with 8 bases between. The CDR3 loop reads CASSLGHSNSPLHF. In DNA form, the CDR3 reads TGTGCCAGCAGCTTAGGGCACAGCAATTCACCCCTCCACTTT.

The CDR3 sequence: CASRQGVYNEQFF. The CDR3 bases are TGCGCCAGCAGACAGGGGGTCTACAATGAGCAGTTCTTC. The chain couples TRBV23-1 to TRBJ2-1; 8 nucleotides align to TRBD1. Being an ORF, TRBV23-1 has a function that is uncertain. V dropped 6 bases and J dropped 3; count of bases not matched to a gene: 1. The CDR3 contains 13 residues.

The genes are TRBV28 and TRBJ1-2; no clear D gene. CDR1 is MDHEN and CDR2 is SYDVKM in the germline V gene. V lost 5 bases and J 2 bases, leaving 18 bases between the germline ends. This CDR3 is built from 16 residues. CDR3 loop: CASSITSRVRNYGYTF. The CDR3 nucleotides read TGTGCCAGCAGTATTACTAGCAGAGTAAGGAACTATGGCTACACCTTC.

The chain uses TRBV19 and TRBJ2-7; D might be TRBD1 (6 bases). The germline CDR1 and CDR2 sequences are LNHDA and SQIVND (reference sequence). V shed 6 bases and J shed 3 bases, with 21 bases lying between them. The CDR3 consists of 16 residues. The DNA of the CDR3 is TGTGCCAGTAGGGCCCCCTCGGGCAGGGGAGTCTACGAGCAGTACTTC. It is translated as CASRAPSGRGVYEQYF. The full variable domain, rest sourced from reference TRBV19 and TRBJ2-7, is DGGITQSPKYLFRKEGQNVTLSCEQNLNHDAMYWYRQDPGQGLRLIYYSQIVNDFQKGDIAEGYSVSREKKESFPLTVTSAQKNPTAFYLCASRAPSGRGVYEQYFGPGTRLTVT.

This chain joins TRBV5-1 and TRBJ2-2; D is perhaps TRBD2 (6 bases). Germline-derived CDR1 and CDR2 are SGHRS and YFSETQ. Trimming took 0 bases from V and 4 from J, leaving 7 bases between them. This CDR3 is built from 14 residues. CDR3 sequence reads: CASSLDGSTGELFF. CDR3 sequence (DNA): TGCGCCAGCAGCTTGGACGGGAGCACCGGGGAGCTGTTTTTT.

The chain couples TRBV5-1 to TRBJ2-1; D is possibly TRBD1 (6 bases). The CDR3 contains 14 residues. Germline V gene data show CDR1 as SGHRS and CDR2 as YFSETQ. V lost 6 bases, J lost 8 bases, and 18 bases lay in between. CDR3 coding DNA: TGCGCCAGCATTACGACGCCCTGGGGGCATGAGCAGTTCTTC. Its translation is CASITTPWGHEQFF.

The V call is TRBV5-1, the J call TRBJ1-1, with TRBD1 as a possible D gene (5 bases). V lost 1 base and J 2 bases, leaving 9 bases between the germline ends. This CDR3 has 14 amino acids. CDR1 and CDR2 from the germline V gene are SGHRS and YFSETQ. The CDR3 DNA reads TGCGCCAGCAGCTTGTGGGGGGGAAACACTGAAGCTTTCTTT. This gives the protein CASSLWGGNTEAFF.

J is TRBJ1-4 and V is TRBV9; perhaps TRBD1 as D (5 bases). Trimming cost V 3 bases and J 0 bases, with 9 bases left between them. This CDR3 contains 15 residues. Germline V gives CDR1 SGDLS, CDR2 YYNGEE. CDR3 DNA: TGTGCCAGCAGCGCCGGGACTGCAACTAATGAAAAACTGTTTTTT. Protein product: CASSAGTATNEKLFF. Full variable domain (outside the CDR3, taken from reference TRBV9 and TRBJ1-4): DSGVTQTPKHLITATGQRVTLRCSPRSGDLSVYWYQQSLDQGLQFLIQYYNGEERAKGNILERFSAQQFPDLHSELNLSSLELGDSALYFCASSAGTATNEKLFFGSGTQLSVL.

This clone came up a few times. V and J are TRBV10-3 and TRBJ2-7; 7 bases agree with TRBD1. The CDR3 is made up of 14 amino acids. Unmatched junction bases numbered 5, after V lost 6 bases and J lost 0 bases. Germline V gives CDR1 ENHRY, CDR2 SYGVKD. The CDR3 DNA reads TGTGCCATCAGCCCCGGGACAGCCTCCTACGAGCAGTACTTC. Protein: CAISPGTASYEQYF.

The chain links TRBV11-3 to TRBJ2-2; 8 nucleotides align to TRBD2. This CDR3 spans 15 amino acids. Germline CDR1 reads SGHNT; CDR2 reads YENEEA. V was clipped by 8 bases and J by 5 bases; unmatched bases: 10. The CDR3 region has the DNA TGTGCCAGCTCCAGCGGGACTAGGGGGACCGGGGAGCTGTTTTTT. Protein sequence: CASSSGTRGTGELFF.